This entry lists 15 T cell receptor beta chains sequenced from one sample in a study of T cell responses to AZD1222 COVID-19 vaccine. TCRdb's table, derived via immunoSEQ multiplex PCR, lists solely in-frame clones and lacks some. The table records 130,000 to 150,000 clones, about nine tenths of them present only once. The material sequenced was peripheral blood, taken on day 0 of AZD1222 vaccination. The receptors here all came from an adult in good health.

The rearrangement joins TRBV5-1 to TRBJ1-2, with 7 bases that match TRBD1. CDR3 length: 13 residues. Germline loops: CDR1 SGHRS, CDR2 YFSETQ. With V trimmed by 4 bases and J by 4 bases, 4 bases remained unmatched. In DNA, the CDR3 is TGCGCCAGCAGCACCGGGACAGCCTATGGCTACACCTTC. Protein: CASSTGTAYGYTF.

The J gene is TRBJ2-1, the V gene TRBV11-3; TRBD2 matches at 7 bases. The CDR3 covers 16 residues. The ends lost 5 bases at V and 0 bases at J; junction bases unmatched: 7. Germline CDR1 reads SGHNT; CDR2 reads YENEEA. This chain's CDR3 is CASSTLAESSYNEQFF. CDR3 coding DNA: TGTGCCAGCAGCACCCTAGCGGAGAGCTCCTACAATGAGCAGTTCTTC. The whole variable domain, filled in from reference TRBV11-3 and TRBJ2-1, reads EAGVVQSPRYKIIEKKQPVAFWCNPISGHNTLYWYLQNLGQGPELLIRYENEEAVDDSQLPKDRFSAERLKGVDSTLKIQPAELGDSAVYLCASSTLAESSYNEQFFGPGTRLTVL.

The chain links TRBV30 to TRBJ2-1; D is perhaps TRBD1 (6 bases). This CDR3 spans 13 amino acids. Germline V lookup: CDR1 GTSNPN, CDR2 SVGIG (reference sequence). The ends were cut back, 4 bases at V and 2 bases at J, with 9 bases in the middle. CDR3 sequence: CAWKTGAYNEQFF. The CDR3 nucleotides are TGTGCCTGGAAGACAGGAGCCTACAATGAGCAGTTCTTC.

J is TRBJ1-5 and V is TRBV2; D is unclear. The germline CDR1 and CDR2 sequences are SNHLY and FYNNEI. The CDR3 contains 15 residues. V was trimmed by 6 bases and J by 2 bases, leaving 14 bases between them. CDR3 in amino acids: CASRGPRSGNQPQHF. The CDR3 DNA reads as TGTGCCAGCAGAGGCCCCCGTTCTGGCAATCAGCCCCAGCATTTT.

The chain employs TRBV5-4 and TRBJ2-2, with D maybe TRBD1 (6 bases). The CDR3 runs to 15 residues. Trimming left V 1 base short and J 5 bases short, with 12 bases between. CDR1 and CDR2 from the germline V gene are SGHNT and YYREEE (reference sequence). Written as DNA, the CDR3 is TGTGCCAGCAGCTTGAGGACAGCCCAAACCGGGGAGCTGTTTTTT. Its translation is CASSLRTAQTGELFF.

This chain joins TRBV4-1 and TRBJ1-5; no firm D call. CDR1 MGHRA and CDR2 YSYEKL come from the germline V gene. The CDR3 length is 14 residues. Between the trimmed V and J ends, which lost 1 base and 3 bases, there was a span of 7 bases. CDR3 sequence reads: CASSQVPDNQPQHF. CDR3 in DNA: TGCGCCAGCAGCCAAGTCCCGGACAATCAGCCCCAGCATTTT.

The genes are TRBV19 and TRBJ1-5; a weak D match, TRBD1 (5 bases). The length of the CDR3 is 14 residues. V dropped 5 bases and J dropped 3 bases, with 11 bases sitting between them. Germline assignment: CDR1 LNHDA and CDR2 SQIVND (reference sequence). The CDR3 coding sequence is TGTGCCAGTAGTGAACGGGACTACAATCAGCCCCAGCATTTT. This codes for CASSERDYNQPQHF.

The chain is built from TRBV5-6 and TRBJ1-6, with no clear D. Trimming removed 5 bases from V and 0 bases from J, with 9 bases in between. This CDR3 is built from 15 residues. Germline assignment: CDR1 SGHDT and CDR2 YYEEEE. The chain's CDR3 is CASRPGGSYNSPLHF. Written as DNA, the CDR3 is TGTGCCAGCAGACCTGGCGGCTCCTATAATTCACCCCTCCACTTT.

CDR3: CASSAALAGYNEQFF. CDR3 DNA sequence: TGTGCCAGCAGTGCGGCCCTAGCGGGCTACAATGAGCAGTTCTTC. This chain joins TRBV25-1 and TRBJ2-1, with TRBD2 matching 8 bases. Germline loops: CDR1 MGHDK, CDR2 SYGVNS. The CDR3 length is 15 residues. J gave up 3 bases and V 4 bases, and 5 bases lay outside the gene matches.

This chain connects TRBV24-1 to TRBJ1-2; TRBD1 is a possible D gene (5 bases). Trimming pared 5 bases from V and 5 bases from J, leaving 8 bases between. This CDR3 region has 12 residues. Per the germline V gene, CDR1 is KGHDR and CDR2 is SFDVKD. The CDR3: CATSGGAYGYTF. DNA for the CDR3: TGTGCCACCAGTGGAGGGGCGTATGGCTACACCTTC.

This clone was recorded once. CDR3 protein: CASRAGTGGHSGNTIYF. The DNA of the CDR3 is TGTGCCAGCAGGGCCGGGACAGGGGGCCACTCTGGAAACACCATATATTTT. The chain joins TRBV2 to TRBJ1-3; 12 bases fit TRBD1. Per the germline V gene, CDR1 is SNHLY and CDR2 is FYNNEI. CDR3 length: 17 amino acids. The ends lost 6 bases at V and 0 bases at J; junction bases unmatched: 6. The whole variable domain, filled in from reference TRBV2 and TRBJ1-3, reads EPEVTQTPSHQVTQMGQEVILRCVPISNHLYFYWYRQILGQKVEFLVSFYNNEISEKSEIFDDQFSVERPDGSNFTLKIRSTKLEDSAMYFCASRAGTGGHSGNTIYFGEGSWLTVV.

This clone was recorded once. This rearrangement joins TRBV6-4 to TRBJ2-1, with a weak D call TRBD2 (6 bases). Trimming removed 6 bases at V and 2 bases at J, with 11 bases between. Germline lookup yields CDR1 MRHNA and CDR2 SNTAGT. The CDR3 runs 14 residues. This CDR3 is CASREGLPYNEQFF. CDR3 sequence (DNA): TGTGCCAGCAGGGAGGGACTGCCCTACAATGAGCAGTTCTTC.

The chain employs TRBV6-5 and TRBJ2-7, with D tentatively TRBD1 (5 bases). The CDR3 runs 14 residues. Germline CDR1 is MNHEY and CDR2 is SVGAGI. V lost 0 bases and J lost 2, with 8 bases in between. CDR3 nucleotides: TGTGCCAGCAGTTACTCGATAGGGGCCTACGAGCAGTACTTC. Amino acid sequence: CASSYSIGAYEQYF.

V usage is TRBV30 and J usage is TRBJ1-1; D is possibly TRBD1 (5 bases). This CDR3 comprises 15 residues. V lost 1 base to trimming and J lost 3 bases, with 15 bases between them. Germline CDR1 reads GTSNPN; CDR2 reads SVGIG (reference sequence). The CDR3 loop reads CAWSARRGADTEAFF. As DNA, the CDR3 is TGTGCCTGGAGTGCACGGAGGGGCGCGGACACTGAAGCTTTCTTT.

This chain links TRBV3-1 (or the pseudogene TRBV3-2) with TRBJ1-3; no definite D call. The CDR3 is 14 residues long. Between the trimmed V and J ends, which lost 4 bases and 7 bases, there was a span of 14 bases. Looked up from germline, CDR1 is LGHDT and CDR2 is YNNKEL (reference sequence). The CDR3: CASSLGLRRNTIYF. The CDR3 bases are TGTGCCAGCAGCCTCGGGTTGAGAAGGAACACCATATATTTT.